This entry lists 17 T cell receptor beta chains sequenced from one sample in a study of Ad26.COV2.S vaccination and SARS-CoV-2 variants. The table came from immunoSEQ multiplex PCR; TCRdb's copy has only in-frame clones and leaves some out. The data hold some 350,000 clones, with 90% observed a single time. Documented treatment: over 15 received Ad26.COV2.S at low or high dose, single or two shots; roughly five received placebo; per-sample allocation not given. The samples date from day 63 after the first vaccine or placebo injection. This sample comprised peripheral blood, obtained in a trial of Ad26.COV2.S vaccine versus placebo. The source of these receptors is a person aged 18-65 years who received the Ad26.COV2.S COVID-19 vaccine or a placebo.

The chain combines TRBV6-2 or TRBV6-3 with TRBJ2-7, with D unclear. V lost 2 bases, J lost 6 bases, and 8 bases lay in between. The CDR3 runs to 12 residues. CDR1 is MNHEY and CDR2 is SVGEGT in the germline V gene. CDR3 bases: TGTGCCAGCAGTTACGGGGTAGGCGAGCAGTACGTC. Translated: CASSYGVGEQYV.

J is TRBJ2-5 and V is TRBV3-1 (or the pseudogene TRBV3-2); TRBD2 aligns across 14 bases. The CDR3 runs to 16 residues. Germline V gene data show CDR1 as LGHDT and CDR2 as YNNKEL (reference sequence). Losses at the gene ends were 1 base for V and 2 bases for J; bases not matched to a gene: 0. This chain's CDR3 is CASSQGLAGGQETQYF. CDR3 coding DNA: TGTGCCAGCAGCCAAGGACTAGCGGGAGGGCAAGAGACCCAGTACTTC.

V is TRBV19 and J is TRBJ2-7; D is unresolved. The CDR3 is made up of 15 amino acids. V shed 7 bases and J shed 2 bases, with 18 bases lying between them. Germline V gene sequence: CDR1 LNHDA, CDR2 SQIVND (reference sequence). The CDR3 DNA reads TGTGCCAGTAAAATATCGGGCCATGAAGCCTACGAGCAGTACTTC. Translated: CASKISGHEAYEQYF.

The chain joins TRBV4-1 to TRBJ1-1; D gene unclear. Trimming pared 7 bases from V and 0 bases from J, leaving 18 bases between. The CDR3 extends over 16 amino acids. Germline CDR1 reads MGHRA; CDR2 reads YSYEKL. CDR3 bases: TGCGCCAGCACCAACCAAGTTTCGGCAGTGAACACTGAAGCTTTCTTT. Amino acids: CASTNQVSAVNTEAFF.

The chain has TRBV19 and TRBJ1-5, with a weak D call TRBD1 (6 bases). The CDR3 has 13 amino acids. The V and J ends lost 9 bases and 5 bases respectively, with 14 bases between them. Germline values: CDR1 LNHDA, CDR2 SQIVND (reference sequence). The CDR3 sequence is CASRRGADQPQHF. In DNA, the CDR3 is TGTGCCAGCCGGCGGGGGGCAGATCAGCCCCAGCATTTT.

V is TRBV27 and J is TRBJ1-2; no clear D. Germline V CDR1 and CDR2: MNHEY, SMNVEV (reference sequence). This CDR3 is built from 13 residues. V shed 3 bases and J shed 4 bases, with 9 bases lying between them. The CDR3 loop reads CASSFSQFYGYTF. CDR3 sequence (DNA): TGTGCCAGCAGTTTTTCACAGTTCTATGGCTACACCTTC.

J is TRBJ2-4 and V is TRBV11-3; D is possibly TRBD2 (5 bases). V was clipped by 4 bases and J by 1 base, with 11 bases between them. CDR3 length: 15 residues. CDR1 SGHNT and CDR2 YENEEA come from the germline V gene. This chain's CDR3 is CASSSGVGAKNIQYF. The CDR3, as DNA: TGTGCCAGCAGCTCCGGGGTGGGGGCCAAAAACATTCAGTACTTC.

The CDR3 bases are TGCGCCAGCAGCTTGGGACAGGAAGTTGGCTACACCTTC. Its protein is CASSLGQEVGYTF. The J gene is TRBJ1-2, the V gene TRBV5-1, with D tentatively TRBD1 (6 bases). The CDR3 length is 13 residues. The V gene lost 0 bases and the J gene lost 7 bases, with 10 bases spanning the gap. Germline CDR1 SGHRS, CDR2 YFSETQ.

This chain links TRBV18 with TRBJ1-1; D gene ambiguous. Germline V gene data show CDR1 as KGHSH and CDR2 as LQKENI. Trimming left V 4 bases short and J 0 bases short, with 6 bases between. This CDR3 spans 13 amino acids. Here the CDR3 DNA reads TGTGCCAGCTCACTTAATATGAACACTGAAGCTTTCTTT. It encodes CASSLNMNTEAFF.

The V call is TRBV12-3 or TRBV12-4, the J call TRBJ1-3; D remains ambiguous. CDR3 length equals 13 residues. V gave up 5 bases and J gave up 7 bases, with 12 bases separating them. The CDR3 DNA is TGTGCCAGCAGTAGCGCGGTGGGGAACACCATATATTTT. This translates into CASSSAVGNTIYF.

This clone was seen more than once but under ten times. The CDR3 nucleotides read TGTGCCAGCAGTTACGAGAGGGGAGGGAATAGCGGGCAGTACTTC. It specifies CASSYERGGNSGQYF. V gene TRBV6-5 combines with J gene TRBJ2-7, with 7 bases lining up with TRBD2. V was clipped by 2 bases and J by 9 bases; unmatched bases: 13. Germline loops: CDR1 MNHEY, CDR2 SVGAGI. The CDR3 totals 15 residues.

In the case of this clone: This sample includes further DNA sequences coding for the same CDR3. The chain couples TRBV6-2 or TRBV6-3 to TRBJ2-1; no clear D gene. Germline V gives CDR1 MNHEY, CDR2 SVGEGT. This CDR3 spans 13 amino acids. V lost 6 bases to trimming and J lost 2 bases, with 8 bases between them. The CDR3 loop is CASSPPPYNEQFF. The CDR3 bases are TGTGCCAGCAGCCCTCCTCCCTACAATGAGCAGTTCTTC.

V usage is TRBV27 and J usage is TRBJ1-4; D might be TRBD1 (6 bases). CDR3 size: 14 residues. Germline CDR1 MNHEY, CDR2 SMNVEV (reference sequence). V lost 5 bases to trimming and J lost 5 bases, with 12 bases between them. The CDR3 reads CASSRKGGNEKLFF. The DNA of the CDR3 is TGTGCCAGCAGTCGAAAGGGGGGGAATGAAAAACTGTTTTTT. Full variable domain (missing parts from reference TRBV27 and TRBJ1-4): EAQVTQNPRYLITVTGKKLTVTCSQNMNHEYMSWYRQDPGLGLRQIYYSMNVEVTDKGDVPEGYKVSRKEKRNFPLILESPSPNQTSLYFCASSRKGGNEKLFFGSGTQLSVL.

This clone was found once. V gene TRBV15 combines with J gene TRBJ2-1, with 8 bases identical to TRBD2. Germline V gene sequence: CDR1 LNHNV, CDR2 YYDKDF (reference sequence). There are 15 residues in the CDR3. V was pared by 5 bases and J by 7 bases, with 10 bases of the junction left unmatched. CDR3 coding DNA: TGTGCCACCAGCGGTCGGGGGGGCCCGCGGAATGAGCAGTTCTTC. Protein: CATSGRGGPRNEQFF.

This chain connects TRBV18 to TRBJ2-2; weak D call: TRBD2 (6 bases). Germline assignment: CDR1 KGHSH and CDR2 LQKENI. CDR3 length: 16 residues. V was pared by 1 base and J by 0 bases, with 9 bases between. CDR3 amino acids: CASSPQAGSNTGELFF. CDR3 sequence (DNA): TGTGCCAGCTCACCACAGGCGGGGTCGAACACCGGGGAGCTGTTTTTT.

The rearrangement uses TRBV18 and TRBJ1-2, with D uncertain. Germline lookup yields CDR1 KGHSH and CDR2 LQKENI. V was cut by 3 bases and J by 7 bases, with 9 bases left in between. The CDR3 contains 12 residues. This CDR3 is CASSPLSGGYTF. The CDR3 DNA is TGTGCCAGCTCACCCCTGAGTGGTGGCTACACCTTC.

This clone came up once. The chain is built from TRBV2 and TRBJ1-2; D uncertain. Trimming cost V 8 bases and J 2 bases, with 15 bases left between them. Germline V gene lookup returns CDR1 SNHLY and CDR2 FYNNEI. The CDR3 is 14 residues long. The CDR3 is CASCMDQGNYGYTF. In DNA, the CDR3 is TGTGCCAGCTGTATGGACCAAGGGAACTATGGCTACACCTTC.